Following are 26 T cell receptor beta chains from one sample sequenced in a study of blood T cell repertoires in COVID-19. Here immunoSEQ multiplex PCR was the method, and the copy in TCRdb shows in-frame clones only, minus some. The data hold about 220,000 clones, with 90% observed a single time. Sequences were obtained from PBMCs or T cells enriched from blood (not recorded which). These receptors came from a man in his thirties or forties who had been exposed to COVID-19.

The J gene is TRBJ1-2, the V gene TRBV25-1; D not certain. With 4 bases removed from V and 4 bases from J, the gap between germline ends came to 10 bases. CDR1 and CDR2 from the germline V gene are MGHDK and SYGVNS. The CDR3 is 13 residues long. CDR3 coding DNA: TGTGCCAGCAGTGGTCGGGTAGGCTATGGCTACACCTTC. This translates into CASSGRVGYGYTF.

The V and J genes are TRBV7-2 and TRBJ1-2; TRBD1 matches 7 bases. With V trimmed by 6 bases and J by 4 bases, 5 bases remained unmatched. CDR3 length: 13 amino acids. Germline CDR1 is SGHTA and CDR2 is FQGNSA. The CDR3 DNA is TGTGCCAGCAGAACAGGGGATGGCTATGGCTACACCTTC. Translation gives CASRTGDGYGYTF. The full variable domain, with the rest looked up from reference TRBV7-2 and TRBJ1-2, is GAGVSQSPSNKVTEKGKDVELRCDPISGHTALYWYRQSLGQGLEFLIYFQGNSAPDKSGLPSDRFSAERTGGSVSTLTIQRTQQEDSAVYLCASRTGDGYGYTFGSGTRLTVV.

The chain combines TRBV5-1 with TRBJ2-6, with 9 bases aligning to TRBD1. The CDR3 runs 17 residues. The V segment lost 2 bases and the J segment 3 bases; nucleotides outside the gene matches: 6. The V gene's germline CDR1 is SGHRS and CDR2 YFSETQ. CDR3 sequence (DNA): TGCGCCAGCAGCTTAGACAGGGGGTTAGGTGGGGCCAACGTCCTGACTTTC. Residues: CASSLDRGLGGANVLTF.

This clone occurred a few times. This chain uses TRBV5-1 with TRBJ2-5; 14 nucleotides align to TRBD2. The trim removed 2 bases at V and 5 bases at J, leaving 5 bases unmatched. The germline CDR1 and CDR2 sequences are SGHRS and YFSETQ. The CDR3 runs 16 residues. In nucleotides, the CDR3 is TGCGCCAGCAGCTTTGGGACTAGCGGGGGAGCGGAGACCCAGTACTTC. This translates into CASSFGTSGGAETQYF. The full variable domain, with the rest looked up from reference TRBV5-1 and TRBJ2-5, is KAGVTQTPRYLIKTRGQQVTLSCSPISGHRSVSWYQQTPGQGLQFLFEYFSETQRNKGNFPGRFSGRQFSNSRSEMNVSTLELGDSALYLCASSFGTSGGAETQYFGPGTRLLVL.

This sequence joins TRBV5-6 and TRBJ2-7; 7 nucleotides align to TRBD1. This CDR3 is built from 15 residues. V lost 3 bases and J lost 0; bases outside the gene matches: 6. Germline assignment: CDR1 SGHDT and CDR2 YYEEEE. In DNA, the CDR3 is TGTGCCAGCAGCTCCTCGGGACAGATCTCCTACGAGCAGTACTTC. This translates into CASSSSGQISYEQYF.

V is TRBV5-5 and J is TRBJ1-5, with D unclear. This CDR3 spans 13 amino acids. The germline V and J ends were trimmed by 5 bases and 1 base, with 7 bases remaining between them. Germline V lookup: CDR1 SGHKS, CDR2 YYEKEE (reference sequence). The CDR3 spells CASSILSNQPQHF. The DNA for the CDR3 is TGTGCCAGCAGTATTTTAAGCAATCAGCCCCAGCATTTT.

J is TRBJ1-1 and V is TRBV7-9, with 7 bases matching TRBD1. Per germline, CDR1 SEHNR and CDR2 FQNEAQ (reference sequence). J lost 8 bases, V lost 2 bases, and 14 bases had no gene match. This CDR3 has 16 residues. CDR3 loop: CASSLRTGDIGVEAFF. CDR3 DNA sequence: TGTGCCAGCAGCTTAAGGACAGGTGATATTGGGGTCGAAGCTTTCTTT.

The chain recombines TRBV4-1 with TRBJ2-1; TRBD1 is a possible D gene (5 bases). V lost 0 bases and J lost 4, with 13 bases in between. The CDR3 is made up of 16 amino acids. The germline V gene has CDR1 MGHRA and CDR2 YSYEKL. The CDR3 protein is CASSQEAAGSYNEQFF. The CDR3 nucleotides are TGCGCCAGCAGCCAAGAAGCAGCAGGGTCTTACAATGAGCAGTTCTTC.

V and J are TRBV19 and TRBJ1-5; 7 positions agree with TRBD1. The V gene's germline CDR1 is LNHDA and CDR2 SQIVND (reference sequence). CDR3 size: 13 residues. The trim removed 10 bases at V and 6 bases at J, leaving 9 bases unmatched. The CDR3 DNA reads as TGTGCCACCCGGGGGACAGCAGTTCAGCCCCAGCATTTT. As protein: CATRGTAVQPQHF.

The chain couples TRBV5-4 to TRBJ1-2, with 7 bases matching TRBD1. The trim removed 5 bases at V and 2 bases at J, leaving 3 bases unmatched. Per the germline V gene, CDR1 is SGHNT and CDR2 is YYREEE (reference sequence). This CDR3 spans 13 amino acids. The CDR3 DNA reads TGTGCCAGCAGAGGGGACAGCAACTATGGCTACACCTTC. This gives the protein CASRGDSNYGYTF.

This chain connects TRBV7-2 to TRBJ2-7; 8 bases fit TRBD2. Trimming at V came to 5 bases and at J to 2 bases, leaving 5 bases not matched to a gene. There are 14 residues in the CDR3. Germline CDR1 is SGHTA and CDR2 is FQGNSA. CDR3 region: CASSQDGGAYEQYF. The DNA for the CDR3 is TGTGCCAGCAGCCAGGACGGGGGGGCCTACGAGCAGTACTTC.

This chain connects TRBV3-1 (or the pseudogene TRBV3-2) to TRBJ2-1; D is undetermined. V was trimmed by 0 bases and J by 7 bases, leaving 4 bases between them. This CDR3 contains 12 residues. Germline V gene lookup returns CDR1 LGHDT and CDR2 YNNKEL (reference sequence). This CDR3 is CASSQEANEQFF. CDR3 nucleotide sequence: TGTGCCAGCAGCCAAGAAGCTAATGAGCAGTTCTTC.

V usage is TRBV4-1 and J usage is TRBJ2-3; TRBD1 matches at 8 bases. Germline trimming cut 3 bases from V and 6 bases from J; bases unmatched to any gene: 11. CDR1 is MGHRA, CDR2 YSYEKL, per germline. This CDR3 contains 16 residues. The CDR3 sequence: CASSQSQGAPWDTQYF. The CDR3 DNA follows: TGCGCCAGCAGCCAGTCTCAGGGGGCTCCGTGGGATACGCAGTATTTT.

This clone was detected a few times. The CDR3 bases are TGTGCCAGCAGCTTTGCAGGGGGCCATAATTCACCCCTCCACTTT. Translating gives CASSFAGGHNSPLHF. The chain combines TRBV5-4 with TRBJ1-6, with 8 bases aligning to TRBD1. CDR3 length equals 15 residues. V trimming: 2 bases; J trimming: 5 bases; junction bases outside the gene matches: 3. Germline V gene data show CDR1 as SGHNT and CDR2 as YYREEE (reference sequence).

The V gene is TRBV4-1, the J gene TRBJ2-1, with 7 positions matching TRBD2. CDR3 length: 14 residues. Trimming took 1 base from V and 7 from J; bases not matched to a gene: 4. CDR1 is MGHRA, CDR2 YSYEKL, per germline. CDR3 DNA sequence: TGCGCCAGCAGCCAAGCGGGGGGACTTAATGAGCAGTTCTTC. It is translated as CASSQAGGLNEQFF.

This sequence joins TRBV11-2 and TRBJ1-2; D gene unclear. The CDR3 runs to 15 residues. Trimming took 0 bases from V and 8 from J, leaving 16 bases between them. Germline values: CDR1 SGHAT, CDR2 FQNNGV. In nucleotides, the CDR3 is TGTGCCAGCAGCTTAGATCGTCGAACAGCATTGGGCTACACCTTC. Translated: CASSLDRRTALGYTF.

The J gene is TRBJ1-3, the V gene TRBV9; weak D call: TRBD1 (5 bases). This CDR3 is built from 14 residues. V was trimmed by 5 bases and J by 4 bases, leaving 13 bases between them. Germline V gene data show CDR1 as SGDLS and CDR2 as YYNGEE. The CDR3 spells CASRAGGSGNTIYF. The CDR3 nucleotides are TGTGCCAGCAGAGCTGGGGGGTCCGGAAACACCATATATTTT.

The chain links TRBV6-2 or TRBV6-3 to TRBJ1-2; TRBD1 is a possible D gene (6 bases). CDR3 length equals 16 residues. Trimming removed 0 bases at V and 3 bases at J, with 14 bases between. Germline CDR1 and CDR2: MNHEY and SVGEGT. The CDR3 coding sequence is TGTGCCAGCAGTTACTCCCCCCTGGCAGGGGACTATGGCTACACCTTC. This translates into CASSYSPLAGDYGYTF.

This chain uses TRBV5-4 with TRBJ2-7; perhaps TRBD1 as D (6 bases). The germline CDR1 and CDR2 sequences are SGHNT and YYREEE (reference sequence). The CDR3 totals 13 residues. Trimming pared 4 bases from V and 3 bases from J, leaving 11 bases between. DNA for the CDR3: TGTGCCAGCAGCCTGGACAGAATCTACGAGCAGTACTTC. It codes for CASSLDRIYEQYF.

The CDR3 loop reads CASSLSRGSPQHF. In DNA form, the CDR3 reads TGTGCCAGCAGTTTAAGCAGGGGGTCGCCCCAGCATTTT. The chain links TRBV12-3 or TRBV12-4 to TRBJ1-5, with 7 bases aligning to TRBD1. CDR3 length: 13 residues. V was pared by 2 bases and J by 9 bases, with 4 bases of the junction left unmatched.

This rearrangement joins TRBV7-9 to TRBJ1-4; D possibly corresponds to TRBD1 (6 bases). The CDR3 extends over 14 amino acids. V was shortened by 0 bases and J by 7 bases, with 9 bases between the two germline ends. Looked up from germline, CDR1 is SEHNR and CDR2 is FQNEAQ (reference sequence). The CDR3 spells CASSLAQGTEKLFF. DNA of the CDR3: TGTGCCAGCAGCTTAGCGCAGGGGACTGAAAAACTGTTTTTT.

The chain has TRBV4-1 and TRBJ2-7; a weak D match, TRBD1 (7 bases). This CDR3 comprises 14 residues. Trimming left V 6 bases short and J 2 bases short, with 14 bases between. CDR1 is MGHRA, CDR2 YSYEKL, per germline. CDR3 nucleotides: TGCGCCAGCAGACTGCGGGACAGCGCCTACGAGCAGTACTTC. Translation: CASRLRDSAYEQYF.

The rearrangement uses TRBV7-2 and TRBJ2-3; TRBD2 matches 10 bases. The germline CDR1 and CDR2 sequences are SGHTA and FQGNSA. V lost 5 bases and J lost 1; bases outside the gene matches: 6. The CDR3 has 16 residues. The CDR3, as DNA: TGTGCCAGCAGCCTTTTAGCGGGGGGCCGCACAGATACGCAGTATTTT. This encodes CASSLLAGGRTDTQYF.

The chain links TRBV5-6 to TRBJ1-3, with D uncertain. The germline CDR1 and CDR2 sequences are SGHDT and YYEEEE. CDR3 length: 14 residues. The V end lost 0 bases, the J end lost 8 bases, and 12 bases lay between the germline ends. CDR3 loop: CASSLVQRPDTIYF. DNA for the CDR3: TGTGCCAGCAGCTTGGTGCAGCGCCCAGACACCATATATTTT.

V and J are TRBV5-6 and TRBJ2-3; possible D gene TRBD2, 5 bases. Germline V CDR1 and CDR2: SGHDT, YYEEEE. CDR3 size: 16 residues. V was cut by 6 bases and J by 1 base, with 18 bases left in between. The CDR3 bases are TGTGCCAGCACCCGGCGGGTATGGGCGGGCACAGATACGCAGTATTTT. Translated, it gives CASTRRVWAGTDTQYF.

The rearrangement uses TRBV29-1 and TRBJ1-2; tentative D call: TRBD1 (5 bases). Germline CDR1 and CDR2: SQVTM and ANQGSEA. Between the trimmed V and J ends, which lost 5 bases and 2 bases, there was a span of 12 bases. The CDR3 is 13 residues long. CDR3 protein: CSVPDSFNYGYTF. CDR3 sequence (DNA): TGCAGCGTTCCTGACAGCTTCAACTATGGCTACACCTTC.